This TCR beta chain derives from a study of shared clonotypes between healthy human individuals. A remark on this clone: Its cognate antigen is unknown.

The naive CD8 population came from CD45RO-negative cells selected for CCR7, without terminally differentiated effector memory CD45RA+ cells. Trimming stripped 7 bases from V and 0 bases from J, with 22 bases between. The CDR3 totals 17 residues. The germline gives CDR1 SQVTM, CDR2 ANQGSEA. General observations from the study: Estimated richness was generally greater in naive than memory subsets.

Genomic DNA from each subset was divided evenly over several immunoSEQ plates. In the authors' workflow: Junction-only sequences without quality scores were provided by ImmunoSEQ, so filtering was different. Assay used: immunoSEQ multiplex PCR; TCRdb lists only in-frame clones, some missing. The V and J calls and the clone size are those of that table, but D and trimming were determined from the DNA. The sample holds around 2,000,000 clones, 85% to 95% seen once. What was sequenced was naive CD8+ T cells from PBMCs. The TCR comes from a man between 18 and 35 years old in good health. Some clones in this sample may be carry-over from other donors' samples. The chain carries TRBV29-1 and TRBJ2-1; TRBD2 is a possible D gene (5 bases). The CDR3 spells CSGAAYSFGSSYNEQFF. In nucleotides, the CDR3 is TGCAGCGGAGCGGCCTACTCTTTTGGAAGCTCCTACAATGAGCAGTTCTTC.